Listed here are 27 T cell receptor beta chains from one sample, sequenced in a study of T cells after yellow fever vaccination. One entry per CDR3 protein results from TCRdb running MiXCR on the 5' RACE reads. The sample has under 400,000 distinct CDR3 sequences, around a tenth seen once; the top ten hold less than 20%. The sample in question was PBMCs, obtained on the day of the first yellow fever vaccination. These TCRs come from a man younger than 35 who received the YFV17D yellow fever vaccine.

The chain joins TRBV7-9 to TRBJ2-5; D is possibly TRBD1 (6 bases). Germline V CDR1 and CDR2: SEHNR, FQNEAQ (reference sequence). The CDR3 is 16 residues long. V lost 5 bases to trimming and J lost 2 bases, with 18 bases between them. The CDR3 region is CASSRQDRLLQETQYF. The CDR3 DNA sequence: TGTGCCAGCAGCCGCCAGGACAGACTGCTACAAGAGACCCAGTACTTC.

This clonotype was picked up one time. The genes are TRBV7-8 and TRBJ2-2; 13 bases match TRBD2. Germline loops: CDR1 SGHVS, CDR2 FQNEAQ. The CDR3 has 17 residues. Unmatched junction bases numbered 8, after V lost 5 bases and J lost 5 bases. The CDR3 sequence is CASSQGGTSGVTGELFF. The CDR3, as DNA: TGTGCCAGCAGCCAAGGGGGGACTAGCGGGGTAACCGGGGAGCTGTTTTTT. The variable domain in full, with the rest retrieved from reference TRBV7-8 and TRBJ2-2, is GAGVSQSPRYKVAKRGQDVALRCDPISGHVSLFWYQQALGQGPEFLTYFQNEAQLDKSGLPSDRFFAERPEGSVSTLKIQRTQQEDSAVYLCASSQGGTSGVTGELFFGEGSRLTVL.

The gene calls are TRBV12-3 or TRBV12-4 and TRBJ1-2; D unclear. Trimming left V 2 bases short and J 5 bases short, with 9 bases between. CDR3 length: 13 amino acids. Here the CDR3 DNA reads TGTGCCAGCAGTTTAAGACAAGATTATGGCTACACCTTC. Its translation: CASSLRQDYGYTF.

This clonotype has only a few counts. The CDR3 loop is CASSSSGLNEKLFF. CDR3 bases: TGTGCCAGCAGCTCATCAGGGCTTAATGAAAAACTGTTTTTT. The chain links TRBV7-6 to TRBJ1-4; the D gene is possibly TRBD1 (5 bases). The CDR3 is made up of 14 amino acids. The V end lost 4 bases, the J end lost 4 bases, and 10 bases lay between the germline ends. Germline V gene lookup returns CDR1 SGHVS and CDR2 FNYEAQ.

This clonotype has more than one count but fewer than ten. The V and J genes are TRBV18 and TRBJ1-5; D possibly corresponds to TRBD1 (5 bases). Trimming cost V 3 bases and J 3 bases, with 15 bases left between them. The CDR3 covers 16 residues. The V gene's germline CDR1 is KGHSH and CDR2 LQKENI. In DNA form, the CDR3 reads TGTGCCAGCTCACCCTTGTCGGGCAGGGTCAATCAGCCCCAGCATTTT. Amino acid sequence: CASSPLSGRVNQPQHF.

This clonotype was observed a few times. The chain is built from TRBV7-9 and TRBJ1-4; D remains ambiguous. Per germline, CDR1 SEHNR and CDR2 FQNEAQ (reference sequence). This CDR3 region has 12 residues. V was cut by 11 bases and J by 7 bases, with 14 bases left in between. The CDR3 bases are TGTGCCCTGGGTTGGGTTTCTGAAAAACTGTTTTTT. Translated, it gives CALGWVSEKLFF.

Only a few counts were recorded for this clonotype. This rearrangement joins TRBV7-2 to TRBJ1-1; maybe TRBD1 (6 bases). Germline loops: CDR1 SGHTA, CDR2 FQGNSA. Deletions cut 1 base from V and 6 bases from J, with 15 bases between. This CDR3 region has 15 residues. CDR3 amino acids: CASSLGQARTAEAFF. DNA of the CDR3: TGTGCCAGCAGCTTAGGACAGGCCCGGACGGCTGAAGCTTTCTTT.

The chain couples TRBV27 to TRBJ2-5; D gene uncertain. The CDR3 is 13 amino acids. V was trimmed by 3 bases and J by 1 base, leaving 6 bases between them. Germline V gene data show CDR1 as MNHEY and CDR2 as SMNVEV (reference sequence). The CDR3 nucleotides are TGTGCCAGCAGTTTCCTATCCCAAGAGACCCAGTACTTC. Protein: CASSFLSQETQYF.

This chain connects TRBV5-1 to TRBJ1-2; D is unresolved. V was trimmed by 4 bases and J by 5 bases, leaving 15 bases between them. CDR1 and CDR2 from the germline V gene are SGHRS and YFSETQ. The CDR3 is 14 amino acids. The CDR3 bases are TGCGCCAGCAGCCTAGGTGGGCAGGAGTATGGCTACACCTTC. It is translated as CASSLGGQEYGYTF.

This clonotype turned up a few times. The CDR3 spells CASSEFPRRTYEQYV. The CDR3 region has the DNA TGTGCCAGCAGTGAATTTCCGCGGCGGACCTACGAGCAGTACGTC. V and J are TRBV6-1 and TRBJ2-7, with D unresolved. Trimming removed 2 bases from V and 2 bases from J, with 13 bases in between. This CDR3 is 15 amino acids long. In germline, CDR1 is MNHNS, CDR2 SASEGT.

This clonotype was picked up many times. CDR3: CASNPLLTGTQTQYF. The CDR3 DNA sequence: TGTGCCAGCAATCCACTACTTACAGGGACCCAGACGCAGTATTTT. The chain links TRBV6-1 to TRBJ2-3; tentatively, D is TRBD1 (6 bases). Germline V gives CDR1 MNHNS, CDR2 SASEGT. V lost 7 bases and J 9 bases, leaving 23 bases between the germline ends. The CDR3 is 15 residues long.

CDR3 residues: CATSLRGYNEQFF. In nucleotides, the CDR3 is TGTGCCACCAGTCTCCGAGGGTACAATGAGCAGTTCTTC. The V gene is TRBV24-1, the J gene TRBJ2-1; TRBD2 might be the D (5 bases). Germline CDR1 KGHDR, CDR2 SFDVKD. The CDR3 sequence is 13 residues long. V gave up 6 bases and J gave up 4 bases, with 9 bases separating them.

In nucleotides, the CDR3 is TGCAGCGTTGCGGGGACAGGGGGCCGTGAGCAGTTCTTC. It codes for CSVAGTGGREQFF. The genes are TRBV29-1 and TRBJ2-1; 12 nucleotides agree with TRBD1. Trimming took 4 bases from V and 9 from J; bases not matched to a gene: 4. Germline CDR1 SQVTM, CDR2 ANQGSEA. The CDR3 totals 13 residues.

The chain recombines TRBV20-1 with TRBJ1-6; D ambiguous. The CDR3 totals 14 residues. V was shortened by 8 bases and J by 4 bases, with 15 bases between the two germline ends. The germline CDR1 and CDR2 sequences are DFQATT and SNEGSKA (reference sequence). The CDR3 DNA reads TGCAGTCGGCACAGTCCCCTTTATAATTCACCCCTCCACTTT. Translation gives CSRHSPLYNSPLHF.

This clonotype appeared a few times. This rearrangement joins TRBV18 to TRBJ2-7; TRBD1 matches at 8 bases. CDR3 length: 13 residues. V shed 6 bases, J shed 5 bases, and the junction held 6 bases outside the gene matches. Germline values: CDR1 KGHSH, CDR2 LQKENI. The CDR3 DNA sequence: TGTGCCAGCTCCCAGGACAGGGACCACGAGCAGTACGTC. Protein product: CASSQDRDHEQYV.

The chain uses TRBV12-3 or TRBV12-4 and TRBJ1-4, with D possibly TRBD1 on 6 matching bases. Trimming cost V 5 bases and J 8 bases, with 12 bases left between them. This CDR3 has 13 residues. The CDR3 DNA follows: TGTGCCAGCAGTCCGGACAGTGTAGAAAAACTGTTTTTT. This gives the protein CASSPDSVEKLFF.

The chain links TRBV9 to TRBJ1-6; 7 nucleotides match TRBD1. With 3 bases clipped from V and 6 bases from J, the junction kept 3 bases outside the gene matches. The germline V gene encodes CDR1 SGDLS and CDR2 YYNGEE. This CDR3 is built from 14 residues. CDR3 in amino acids: CASSASGGNSPLHF. The CDR3 DNA reads as TGTGCCAGCAGCGCGTCAGGGGGTAATTCACCCCTCCACTTT.

The chain carries TRBV18 and TRBJ2-1, with D perhaps given as TRBD1 or TRBD2 (7 bases each). This CDR3 is 15 amino acids long. The V and J ends lost 4 bases and 4 bases respectively, with 14 bases between them. Germline values: CDR1 KGHSH, CDR2 LQKENI. The CDR3 here is CASSLSQGGYNEQFF. In DNA form, the CDR3 reads TGTGCCAGCTCACTGAGCCAGGGGGGGTACAATGAGCAGTTCTTC.

The chain is built from TRBV19 and TRBJ2-1; 8 bases match TRBD2. Germline V gene data show CDR1 as LNHDA and CDR2 as SQIVND (reference sequence). With V trimmed by 1 base and J by 8 bases, 13 bases remained unmatched. The CDR3 totals 17 residues. The DNA of the CDR3 is TGTGCCAGTAGTATAGGGACCGGGGGGGCCCTCGGCGATGAGCAGTTCTTC. Protein product: CASSIGTGGALGDEQFF.

V and J are TRBV4-2 and TRBJ2-2, with 9 bases lining up with TRBD1. The CDR3 has 17 amino acids. Trimming at V came to 0 bases and at J to 4 bases, leaving 6 bases not matched to a gene. Germline CDR1 is LGHNA and CDR2 is YNFKEQ. CDR3 residues: CASSQDGQGSFTGELFF. The CDR3 DNA sequence: TGTGCCAGCAGCCAAGACGGACAGGGGAGCTTCACCGGGGAGCTGTTTTTT.

This clonotype was counted between two and nine times. This chain links TRBV20-1 with TRBJ1-2; TRBD1 is a possible D gene (5 bases). V lost 5 bases to trimming and J lost 8 bases, with 24 bases between them. The CDR3 covers 15 residues. The germline V gene encodes CDR1 DFQATT and CDR2 SNEGSKA (reference sequence). The CDR3: CSARRTEEGKGGYTF. In DNA form, the CDR3 reads TGCAGTGCTCGACGGACGGAAGAGGGGAAAGGAGGCTACACCTTC.

For this clonotype: Given a much more abundant clone one base away, this may be a read error. The V and J genes are TRBV12-3 or TRBV12-4 and TRBJ2-5; D possibly corresponds to TRBD2 (6 bases). This CDR3 comprises 17 residues. CDR3 DNA: TGTGCCATCAGTTTAGCGGCCAGGGTTCGAATCCAAGAGACCCAGTACTTC. Translated, it gives CAISLAARVRIQETQYF.

This clonotype was picked up many times. The chain carries TRBV12-3 or TRBV12-4 and TRBJ2-5, with a weak D call TRBD2 (6 bases). V was shortened by 3 bases and J by 1 base, with 9 bases between the two germline ends. This CDR3 has 14 residues. The CDR3 bases are TGTGCCAGCAGTTTCCGGGGGACCCAAGAGACCCAGTACTTC. It is translated as CASSFRGTQETQYF.

This clonotype was seen many times. This chain joins TRBV11-2 and TRBJ2-3; possibly TRBD2 for D (6 bases). The V end was cut by 0 bases, the J end by 1 base, with 17 bases between. Germline values: CDR1 SGHAT, CDR2 FQNNGV. The CDR3 has 18 amino acids. The CDR3 loop is CASSLERASVVGTDTQYF. The CDR3 region has the DNA TGTGCCAGCAGCTTAGAGCGGGCTAGCGTCGTTGGCACAGATACGCAGTATTTT.

The V call is TRBV28, the J call TRBJ1-5; D gene ambiguous. CDR3 size: 14 residues. The germline CDR1 and CDR2 sequences are MDHEN and SYDVKM. V lost 6 bases and J 5 bases, leaving 14 bases between the germline ends. For the CDR3, the DNA is TGTGCCAGCAGCCTTGGCCAGAGTCATCAGCCCCAGCATTTT. It specifies CASSLGQSHQPQHF.

The chain uses TRBV18 and TRBJ1-4; D unclear. V was clipped by 3 bases and J by 10 bases, with 15 bases between them. CDR1 is KGHSH, CDR2 LQKENI, per germline. There are 14 residues in the CDR3. CDR3 nucleotide sequence: TGTGCCAGCTCACCGGAAGTTGCGCTCAGAAAACTGTTTTTT. Amino acid sequence: CASSPEVALRKLFF.

V usage is TRBV3-1 and J usage is TRBJ1-1; 7 bases are a match to TRBD1. CDR3 size: 16 residues. Germline CDR1 and CDR2: LGHDT and YNNKEL (reference sequence). The V gene end was trimmed by 4 bases and the J gene end by 3 bases; junction bases not matched to a gene: 11. The CDR3 loop is CASSLYATGMDTEAFF. The CDR3 nucleotides read TGTGCCAGCAGCCTATATGCGACAGGGATGGACACTGAAGCTTTCTTT.